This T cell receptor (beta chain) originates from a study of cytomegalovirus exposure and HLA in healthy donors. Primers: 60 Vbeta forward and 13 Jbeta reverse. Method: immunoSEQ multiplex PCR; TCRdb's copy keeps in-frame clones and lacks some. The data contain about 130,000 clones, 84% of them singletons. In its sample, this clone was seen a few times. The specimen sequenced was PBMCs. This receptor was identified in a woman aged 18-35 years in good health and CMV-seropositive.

The CDR3, as DNA: TGTGCCAGCAGTCCTCCGGGACAGGGCCCCGATGAGCAGTTCTTC. As protein: CASSPPGQGPDEQFF. The V and J genes are TRBV27 and TRBJ2-1, with 9 bases aligning to TRBD1. V dropped 5 bases and J dropped 8; count of bases not matched to a gene: 10. The germline gives CDR1 MNHEY, CDR2 SMNVEV (reference sequence). This CDR3 contains 15 residues.